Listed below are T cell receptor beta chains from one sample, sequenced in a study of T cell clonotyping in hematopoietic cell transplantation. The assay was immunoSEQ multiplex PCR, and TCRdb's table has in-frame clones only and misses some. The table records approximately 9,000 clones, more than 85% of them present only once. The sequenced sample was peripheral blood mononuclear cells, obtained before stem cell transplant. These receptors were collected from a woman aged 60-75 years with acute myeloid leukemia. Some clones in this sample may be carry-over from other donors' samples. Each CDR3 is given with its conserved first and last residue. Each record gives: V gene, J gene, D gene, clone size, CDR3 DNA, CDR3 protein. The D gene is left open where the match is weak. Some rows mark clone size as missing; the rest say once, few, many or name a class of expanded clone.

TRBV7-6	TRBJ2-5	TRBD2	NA	TGTGCCAGCAGCAAACCCCTAGCGGGAGAAACGGGAGAGACCCAGTACTTC	CASSKPLAGETGETQYF
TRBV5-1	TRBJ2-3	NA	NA	TGCGCCAGCAGGGCCCAGGGTATGGGCACAGATACGCAGTATTTT	CASRAQGMGTDTQYF
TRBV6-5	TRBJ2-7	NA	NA	TGTGCCAGCAGTTCCTCTGAGAGGGGCCTATACGAGCAGTACTTC	CASSSSERGLYEQYF
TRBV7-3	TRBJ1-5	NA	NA	TGTGCCAGCAGCTTAAGTAGCAATCAGCCCCAGCATTTT	CASSLSSNQPQHF
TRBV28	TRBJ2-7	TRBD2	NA	TGTGCCAGCAGTTCTGCCACACCGGGACTAGCGGGAGACGACTACGAGCAGTACTTC	CASSSATPGLAGDDYEQYF
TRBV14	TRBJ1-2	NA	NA	TGTGCCAGCAGCCACGTAGGGGCTGCCTCCTATGGCTACACCTTC	CASSHVGAASYGYTF
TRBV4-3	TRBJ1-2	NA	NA	TGCGCCAGCAGCCCAGGGGTAGGCTACACCTTC	CASSPGVGYTF
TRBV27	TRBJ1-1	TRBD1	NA	TGTGCCAGCAGTTTAAGAGGAGGGGGCGCAACTGAAGCTTTCTTT	CASSLRGGGATEAFF
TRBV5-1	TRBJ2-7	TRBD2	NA	TGCGCCAGCAGCTTGGGGACTAGCGGGCTCTACGAGCAGTACTTC	CASSLGTSGLYEQYF
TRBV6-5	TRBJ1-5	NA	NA	TGTGCCAGCAGAGTAGGGGGGCTTAGCAATCAGCCCCAGCATTTT	CASRVGGLSNQPQHF
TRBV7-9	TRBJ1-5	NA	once	TGTGCCAGCAGCTTAGTTTCCCGAGGGAACAATCAGCCCCAGCATTTT	CASSLVSRGNNQPQHF
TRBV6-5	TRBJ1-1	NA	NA	TGTGCCAGCAGTTACTCTGAATTGAACACTGAAGCTTTCTTT	CASSYSELNTEAFF
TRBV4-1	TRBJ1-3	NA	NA	TGCGCCAGCAGCCGAGGGGGAATCCTACCCTCTGGAAACACCATATATTTT	CASSRGGILPSGNTIYF
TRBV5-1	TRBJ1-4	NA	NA	TGCGCCAGCAGCTCAACGGGGGGGCGTTGGGAAAAACTGTTTTTT	CASSSTGGRWEKLFF
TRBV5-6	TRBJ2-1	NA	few	TGTGCCAGCAGCTCCGTCCAAGCCCATTACAATGAGCAGTTCTTC	CASSSVQAHYNEQFF
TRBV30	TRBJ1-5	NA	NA	TGTGCCTGGGAGATCAGGGGCTATAGCAATCAGCCCCAGCATTTT	CAWEIRGYSNQPQHF
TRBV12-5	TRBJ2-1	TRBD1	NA	TGTGCTAGTGGTCGTGGACAGGGGGTAAGCCCCTCGTACAATGAGCAGTTCTTC	CASGRGQGVSPSYNEQFF
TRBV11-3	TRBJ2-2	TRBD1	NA	TGTGCCAGCAGACGACAGGGGAGGAACACCGGGGAGCTGTTTTTT	CASRRQGRNTGELFF
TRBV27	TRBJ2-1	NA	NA	TGTGCCAGCAGTTTAATTCGAACGGGCAATGAGCAGTTCTTC	CASSLIRTGNEQFF
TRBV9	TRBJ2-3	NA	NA	TGTGCCAGCAGCGTAGCAATTAGCACAGATACGCAGTATTTT	CASSVAISTDTQYF
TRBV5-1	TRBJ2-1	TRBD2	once	TGCGCCAGCAGCTTGGCGGCGGGAGGTAACAATGAGCAGTTCTTC	CASSLAAGGNNEQFF
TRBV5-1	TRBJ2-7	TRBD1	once	TGCGCCAGCAGCTTGGAGGGGACAGGGCTCGACGAGCAGTACTTC	CASSLEGTGLDEQYF
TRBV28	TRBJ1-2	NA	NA	TGTGCCAGCAGTGTCGAGACTAACTATGGCTACACCTTC	CASSVETNYGYTF
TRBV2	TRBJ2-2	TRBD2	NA	TGTGCCAGCATTGCTAGCGGGTGGACCGGGGAGCTGTTTTTT	CASIASGWTGELFF
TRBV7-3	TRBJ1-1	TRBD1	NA	TGTGCCAGCAGCTTATCGACAGGGTCTAAAGCTTTCTTT	CASSLSTGSKAFF
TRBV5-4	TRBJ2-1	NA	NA	TGTGCCAGCAGCGACCCGACTAGTTACAATGAGCAGTTCTTC	CASSDPTSYNEQFF
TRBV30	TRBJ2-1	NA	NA	TGTGCCTGGAGTCTCTCACTGGCCAATGAGCAGTTCTTC	CAWSLSLANEQFF
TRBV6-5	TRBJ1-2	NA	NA	TGTGCCAGCAGGCCACAGGTGGCGAGAGGCTACACCTTC	CASRPQVARGYTF
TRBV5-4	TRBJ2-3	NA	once	TGTGCCAGCAGCTTGGGGGGGCGAGGTAGGGGGGCAGATACGCAGTATTTT	CASSLGGRGRGADTQYF
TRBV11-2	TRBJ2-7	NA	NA	TGTGCCAGCAGCACTAGGGGGGACCAGTACTTC	CASSTRGDQYF
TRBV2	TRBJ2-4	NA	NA	TGTGCCAGCAGCCTGGACAGAAACATTCAGTACTTC	CASSLDRNIQYF
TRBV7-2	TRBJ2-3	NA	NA	TGTGCCAGCAGCTTATCCGGCGCGGGTACAGATACGCAGTATTTT	CASSLSGAGTDTQYF
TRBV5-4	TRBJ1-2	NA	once	TGTGCCAGCAGCTCCGGGGCAGACTCGTCCTATGGCTACACCTTC	CASSSGADSSYGYTF
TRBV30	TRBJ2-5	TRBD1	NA	TGTGCCTGGAAATGGGGCAGGGGGCGGGAGACCCAGTACTTC	CAWKWGRGRETQYF
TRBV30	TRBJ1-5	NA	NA	TGTGCCTGGAGTGTAAAGGAATATAGCAATCAGCCCCAGCATTTT	CAWSVKEYSNQPQHF
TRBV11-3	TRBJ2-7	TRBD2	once	TGTGCCAGCAGGGCTAGCGGGAGCGACGAGCAGTACTTC	CASRASGSDEQYF
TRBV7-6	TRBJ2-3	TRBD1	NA	TGTGCCAGCAGCTTAGGGGACAGACCAGATACGCAGTATTTT	CASSLGDRPDTQYF
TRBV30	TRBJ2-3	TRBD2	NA	TGTGCCTCCCCACTAGCGGGGAGCACAGATACGCAGTATTTT	CASPLAGSTDTQYF
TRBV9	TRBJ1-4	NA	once	TGTGCCAGCAGCGTAACCGGGAATAAAAATGAAAAACTGTTTTTT	CASSVTGNKNEKLFF
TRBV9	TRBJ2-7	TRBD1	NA	TGTGCCAGCAGCCCCGCCGAGACAGGGTCCTACGAGCAGTACTTC	CASSPAETGSYEQYF
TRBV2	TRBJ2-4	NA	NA	TGTGCCAGCCGAATGTTACTAGCCAAAAACATTCAGTACTTC	CASRMLLAKNIQYF
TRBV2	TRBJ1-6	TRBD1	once	TGTGCCAGCATACGTCGGACAGGAGAAAGCTCCTATAATTCACCCCTCCACTTT	CASIRRTGESSYNSPLHF
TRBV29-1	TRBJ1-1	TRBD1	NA	TGCAGCGAGGGGCCACAGGGGTTGGACACTGAAGCTTTCTTT	CSEGPQGLDTEAFF
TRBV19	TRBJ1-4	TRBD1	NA	TGTGCCAGTAGCCGGACAGGATTTAAAAATGAAAAACTGTTTTTT	CASSRTGFKNEKLFF
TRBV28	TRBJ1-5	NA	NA	TGTGCCTCCGAGGGTAGCAATCAGCCCCAGCATTTT	CASEGSNQPQHF